The rows below give T cell receptor beta chains drawn from one sample of a study of blood T cell repertoires in COVID-19. TCRdb keeps only in-frame clones here, not all; method: immunoSEQ multiplex PCR. The sample records about 200,000 clones, 88% being singletons. Source material: peripheral blood. These receptors were collected from a man younger than 35 with active or convalescent COVID-19. Both conserved end residues are part of each CDR3. Each record gives: J gene, V gene, CDR3 protein.

j_gene: TRBJ2-5
v_gene: TRBV19
CDR3aa: CASSTTTSGSKETQYF

j_gene: TRBJ1-4
v_gene: TRBV4-2
CDR3aa: CASSPGTANEKLFF

j_gene: TRBJ2-5
v_gene: TRBV5-1
CDR3aa: CASSPAAGKETQYF

j_gene: TRBJ1-1
v_gene: TRBV28
CDR3aa: CASRDRGMNTEAFF

j_gene: TRBJ2-3
v_gene: TRBV5-1
CDR3aa: CASSLGGDPDTQYF

j_gene: TRBJ2-1
v_gene: TRBV3-1/TRBV3-2
CDR3aa: CASSQGPGGSKYNEQFF

j_gene: TRBJ2-7
v_gene: TRBV19
CDR3aa: CASGRTVSLEQYF

j_gene: TRBJ2-6
v_gene: TRBV27
CDR3aa: CASSLLGQVSGANVLTF

j_gene: TRBJ1-2
v_gene: TRBV7-2
CDR3aa: CASSATGRANYGYTF

j_gene: TRBJ2-1
v_gene: TRBV6-2/TRBV6-3
CDR3aa: CASSVAGGPYNEQFF

j_gene: TRBJ1-3
v_gene: TRBV11-2
CDR3aa: CASSRTGVDSGNTIYF

j_gene: TRBJ1-5
v_gene: TRBV19
CDR3aa: CASSIVRQGGMDQPQHF

j_gene: TRBJ1-1
v_gene: TRBV19
CDR3aa: CASSLGGVEAFF

j_gene: TRBJ2-3
v_gene: TRBV14
CDR3aa: CASSQDLAGSTDTQYF

j_gene: TRBJ1-5
v_gene: TRBV19
CDR3aa: CATSVGRNQPQHF

j_gene: TRBJ1-2
v_gene: TRBV10-3
CDR3aa: CAISEGGYGYTF

j_gene: TRBJ1-6
v_gene: TRBV11-2
CDR3aa: CASTLLDRDNSPLHF

j_gene: TRBJ2-1
v_gene: TRBV5-1
CDR3aa: CASSLALAGVNEQFF